The 9 T cell receptor beta chains given below trace back to one sample, sequenced in a study of vaccination effects on CD4 cells after COVID-19. These receptors lack a known antigen. Clones were sequenced by immunoSEQ multiplex PCR, and TCRdb holds only the in-frame ones, with some missing. The table lists 60,000 to 75,000 clones, roughly 73% of them singletons. Antigen-specific CD4+ T cells were expanded (with viral peptide pools) by the ViraFEST assay ahead of sequencing. With roughly 10 days of culture completed, CD4+ T cells were isolated. This person caught SARS-CoV-2 sometime from March to December 2020, and PCR testing confirmed the infection. This sample comprised CD4+ T cells from PBMCs cultured with HIV peptides, obtained before COVID-19 vaccination. Subset reported: HIV-1 Nef peptide pool negative control/reference culture. The origin of the receptors is a human donor who had a prior SARS-CoV-2 infection.

This chain links TRBV2 with TRBJ2-7; D call uncertain. The CDR3 has 12 residues. The V gene lost 8 bases and the J gene lost 2 bases, with 10 bases spanning the gap. Germline V lookup: CDR1 SNHLY, CDR2 FYNNEI. Written as DNA, the CDR3 is TGTGCCAGCTCCGGACGGACCTACGAGCAGTACTTC. As protein: CASSGRTYEQYF.

The V and J genes are TRBV11-3 and TRBJ1-6; D remains ambiguous. V was trimmed by 1 base and J by 8 bases, leaving 12 bases between them. This CDR3 region has 15 residues. CDR1 is SGHNT and CDR2 is YENEEA in the germline V gene. In DNA, the CDR3 is TGTGCCAGCAGCTTAGTGGTCGGTTCGGATTCACCCCTCCACTTT. This codes for CASSLVVGSDSPLHF. Supplemented by reference TRBV11-3 and TRBJ1-6, the full variable domain reads EAGVVQSPRYKIIEKKQPVAFWCNPISGHNTLYWYLQNLGQGPELLIRYENEEAVDDSQLPKDRFSAERLKGVDSTLKIQPAELGDSAVYLCASSLVVGSDSPLHFGNGTRLTVT.

This clone was counted between two and nine times. The gene calls are TRBV7-3 and TRBJ1-1; possible D gene TRBD1, 6 bases. The length of the CDR3 is 16 residues. V lost 2 bases, J lost 4 bases, and 17 bases lay in between. CDR1 and CDR2 (germline): SGHTA, FQGTGA. The chain's CDR3 is CASSLSSGADSTEAFF. The CDR3 DNA follows: TGTGCCAGCAGCTTATCCTCGGGGGCAGATAGCACTGAAGCTTTCTTT.

This clone was recorded only once. The DNA of the CDR3 is TGTGCCAGCAGCCAAGAGCGGGGGGCACAAGAGACCCAGTACTTC. It translates to CASSQERGAQETQYF. The J gene is TRBJ2-5, the V gene TRBV7-3; 9 nucleotides match TRBD2. V lost 5 bases and J lost 2; bases outside the gene matches: 6. This CDR3 is 15 amino acids long. Germline CDR1 reads SGHTA; CDR2 reads FQGTGA.

This clone was seen a single time. The chain recombines TRBV18 with TRBJ2-7, with TRBD1 identical over 10 bases. V dropped 6 bases and J dropped 4; count of bases not matched to a gene: 6. This CDR3 is built from 14 residues. Germline-derived CDR1 and CDR2 are KGHSH and LQKENI. The CDR3 DNA is TGTGCCAGCTCGCCGGACAGGGGGTCATACGAGCAGTACTTC. Translation: CASSPDRGSYEQYF.

The chain has TRBV11-3 and TRBJ2-4, with D uncertain. Germline V gives CDR1 SGHNT, CDR2 YENEEA. The CDR3 spans 15 residues. Trimming left V 0 bases short and J 5 bases short, with 11 bases between. The CDR3 region has the DNA TGTGCCAGCAGCTTAGATCCTCTGGCTCAAAACATTCAGTACTTC. Its translation: CASSLDPLAQNIQYF.

The chain combines TRBV7-3 with TRBJ1-2; TRBD1 might be the D (5 bases). The CDR3 extends over 16 amino acids. V was cut by 1 base and J by 5 bases, with 17 bases left in between. Germline loops: CDR1 SGHTA, CDR2 FQGTGA. As DNA, the CDR3 is TGTGCCAGCAGCTTAAATCCCGGTGCAGGGATGTATGGCTACACCTTC. This translates into CASSLNPGAGMYGYTF.

The rearrangement uses TRBV20-1 and TRBJ2-1, with D uncertain. Trimming took off 6 bases at V and 5 bases at J, with 8 bases between the two ends. Germline-derived CDR1 and CDR2 are DFQATT and SNEGSKA (reference sequence). The CDR3 is 11 amino acids. CDR3 DNA: TGCAGTGCGGGAAGAGACAATGAGCAGTTCTTC. It encodes CSAGRDNEQFF.

This chain joins TRBV3-1 (or the pseudogene TRBV3-2) and TRBJ2-1; TRBD1 matches 10 bases. The germline V gene has CDR1 LGHDT and CDR2 YNNKEL (reference sequence). The CDR3 length is 13 residues. After removal of 8 bases from V and 3 bases from J, the junction contained 1 base not matched to a gene. CDR3 DNA sequence: TGTGCCAGCGGACAGGGGGACTACAATGAGCAGTTCTTC. This codes for CASGQGDYNEQFF.